This T cell receptor beta chain was obtained from a study of T-cell memory formation after mild COVID-19. This clonotype was seen only a few times. Its specificity is unknown. The germline gives CDR1 SGHTA, CDR2 FQGNSA. This CDR3 contains 15 residues. Trimming removed 1 base from V and 4 bases from J, with 10 bases in between. Study results and caveats: Certain responding clones were present in pre-infection memory, suggesting participation of cross-reactive memory.

TCRdb fed the 5' RACE reads into MiXCR, producing one record per CDR3 protein. The sample consists of approximately 42,000 distinct CDR3 sequences, around 6.3% of them appearing once. The receptor's source is an adult who had mild COVID-19 (a few samples of this study predate the infection). Cell type and time point are not known. The gene calls are TRBV7-2 and TRBJ2-2; D remains unclear. Input material: PBMCs or a T cell subset sorted from them (not recorded which). CDR3 DNA sequence: TGTGCCAGCAGCTTAGGGCAACTCACCACCGGGGAGCTGTTTTTT. Translated: CASSLGQLTTGELFF.